A single sample is the source of the 27 T cell receptor beta chains below, sequenced in a study of cytomegalovirus exposure and HLA in healthy donors. The table came from immunoSEQ multiplex PCR; TCRdb's copy has only in-frame clones and leaves some out. The data contain about 56,000 clones, just over 90% of them singletons. The sample taken for sequencing was PBMCs. These receptors originate from a man aged 18 to 30 in good health and CMV-seronegative.

The chain uses TRBV5-4 and TRBJ2-7; 13 nucleotides align to TRBD2. The CDR3 totals 15 residues. The V gene end was trimmed by 4 bases and the J gene end by 6 bases; junction bases not matched to a gene: 7. Germline lookup yields CDR1 SGHNT and CDR2 YYREEE (reference sequence). CDR3 nucleotides: TGTGCCAGCAGCCCAGGACTAGCGGGAGTGGGCGAGCAGTACTTC. Amino acid sequence: CASSPGLAGVGEQYF.

The chain's CDR3 is CASSFMGSRETQYF. Written as DNA, the CDR3 is TGTGCCAGCAGCTTCATGGGCAGTCGGGAGACCCAGTACTTC. The chain joins TRBV5-5 to TRBJ2-5, with unresolved D. CDR3 size: 14 residues. Germline V gene sequence: CDR1 SGHKS, CDR2 YYEKEE (reference sequence). Trimming left V 2 bases short and J 5 bases short, with 13 bases between.

This clone has only one observation. The V and J genes are TRBV19 and TRBJ1-5; 9 bases line up with TRBD1. CDR1 and CDR2 (germline): LNHDA, SQIVND (reference sequence). The CDR3 totals 15 residues. V shed 6 bases and J 4 bases; nucleotides not matched to a gene: 7. CDR3 residues: CASSTGQGLNQPQHF. The CDR3 region has the DNA TGTGCCAGTAGCACAGGACAGGGGTTGAATCAGCCCCAGCATTTT.

A few counts support this clone. The V and J genes are TRBV6-5 and TRBJ2-7, with a possible D match to TRBD2 (5 bases). The CDR3 totals 12 residues. Trimming pared 5 bases from V and 2 bases from J, leaving 7 bases between. Looked up from germline, CDR1 is MNHEY and CDR2 is SVGAGI. CDR3 residues: CASSSGPYEQYF. In nucleotides, the CDR3 is TGTGCCAGCAGTAGCGGTCCCTACGAGCAGTACTTC.

This chain links TRBV28 with TRBJ2-1; 13 bases map to TRBD2. This CDR3 contains 16 residues. Germline CDR1 is MDHEN and CDR2 is SYDVKM. V lost 5 bases, J lost 0 bases, and 1 base stayed unmatched. CDR3 protein: CASSRTSGSSYNEQFF. The CDR3, as DNA: TGTGCCAGCAGTCGGACTAGCGGGAGCTCCTACAATGAGCAGTTCTTC. The full variable domain, completed using reference TRBV28 and TRBJ2-1, is DVKVTQSSRYLVKRTGEKVFLECVQDMDHENMFWYRQDPGLGLRLIYFSYDVKMKEKGDIPEGYSVSREKKERFSLILESASTNQTSMYLCASSRTSGSSYNEQFFGPGTRLTVL.

The V call is TRBV4-3, the J call TRBJ2-1, with TRBD1 as a possible D gene (5 bases). Trimming took off 0 bases at V and 7 bases at J, with 13 bases between the two ends. Germline-derived CDR1 and CDR2 are LGHNA and YSLEER. CDR3 length: 15 residues. In DNA, the CDR3 is TGCGCCAGCAGCCAAGATAGGGGCCTTCGGAATGAGCAGTTCTTC. It yields the protein CASSQDRGLRNEQFF.

The rearrangement uses TRBV13 and TRBJ2-1, with TRBD2 matching 10 bases. The V gene's germline CDR1 is PRHDT and CDR2 FYEKMQ (reference sequence). The ends lost 2 bases at V and 5 bases at J; junction bases unmatched: 3. CDR3 size: 15 residues. DNA of the CDR3: TGTGCCAGCAGCTTAATCGGACTAGCGGACAATGAGCAGTTCTTC. It encodes CASSLIGLADNEQFF. The full variable domain, with the rest looked up from reference TRBV13 and TRBJ2-1, is AAGVIQSPRHLIKEKRETATLKCYPIPRHDTVYWYQQGPGQDPQFLISFYEKMQSDKGSIPDRFSAQQFSDYHSELNMSSLELGDSALYFCASSLIGLADNEQFFGPGTRLTVL.

This clone was seen only once. This chain's CDR3 is CASSIRSGRTDTQYF. The CDR3 DNA reads TGTGCCAGTAGTATTAGGTCAGGGCGCACAGATACGCAGTATTTT. The V call is TRBV19, the J call TRBJ2-3; weak D call: TRBD1 (5 bases). CDR3 size: 15 residues. V shed 3 bases and J shed 1 base, with 11 bases lying between them. Germline V CDR1 and CDR2: LNHDA, SQIVND (reference sequence). The complete variable domain, with remaining parts taken from reference TRBV19 and TRBJ2-3, reads DGGITQSPKYLFRKEGQNVTLSCEQNLNHDAMYWYRQDPGQGLRLIYYSQIVNDFQKGDIAEGYSVSREKKESFPLTVTSAQKNPTAFYLCASSIRSGRTDTQYFGPGTRLTVL.

In DNA, the CDR3 is TGTGCCAGCAGCCTCGGACAGGGGTCCGCCTACGAGCAGTACTTC. Translating gives CASSLGQGSAYEQYF. The chain combines TRBV7-2 with TRBJ2-7; TRBD1 matches 9 bases. The J segment lost 2 bases and the V segment lost 5 bases, leaving 7 bases of the junction unmatched. The CDR3 runs 15 residues. Looked up from germline, CDR1 is SGHTA and CDR2 is FQGNSA.

CDR3: CASSYSRTHNEQFF. The CDR3 DNA reads as TGTGCCAGCAGTTACTCGAGAACCCACAATGAGCAGTTCTTC. This chain connects TRBV6-6 to TRBJ2-1; D is unresolved. CDR1 MNHNY and CDR2 SVGAGI come from the germline V gene (reference sequence). The CDR3 consists of 14 residues. Deletions cut 0 bases from V and 5 bases from J, with 8 bases between.

The rearrangement uses TRBV6-6 and TRBJ2-7; a weak D match, TRBD1 (6 bases). The CDR3 is 14 residues long. Between the trimmed V and J ends, which lost 3 bases and 2 bases, there was a span of 11 bases. The germline V gene has CDR1 MNHNY and CDR2 SVGAGI (reference sequence). CDR3 in DNA: TGTGCCAGCAGTTATCGTGAGGGGGCCTACGAGCAGTACTTC. This translates into CASSYREGAYEQYF.

This clone was seen a single time. The CDR3 sequence is CASSLGLTSYEQYF. The CDR3 DNA is TGTGCCAGCAGCCTTGGACTAACCTCTTACGAGCAGTACTTC. The chain carries TRBV6-5 and TRBJ2-7, with a weak D call TRBD2 (6 bases). Germline values: CDR1 MNHEY, CDR2 SVGAGI. The V gene lost 6 bases and the J gene lost 4 bases, with 16 bases spanning the gap. This CDR3 has 14 residues.

V usage is TRBV7-3 and J usage is TRBJ1-5; D gene uncertain. This CDR3 is 13 amino acids long. Trimming left V 5 bases short and J 6 bases short, with 11 bases between. Germline lookup yields CDR1 SGHTA and CDR2 FQGTGA. This CDR3 is CASSAQAGQPQHF. DNA for the CDR3: TGTGCCAGCAGCGCCCAGGCGGGTCAGCCCCAGCATTTT.

The V and J genes are TRBV4-1 and TRBJ1-5, with D uncertain. The CDR3 has 15 residues. Deletions cut 1 base from V and 5 bases from J, with 12 bases between. Germline V gene lookup returns CDR1 MGHRA and CDR2 YSYEKL. This chain's CDR3 is CASSQVLSGYQPQHF. CDR3 nucleotide sequence: TGCGCCAGCAGCCAAGTCCTTTCGGGGTATCAGCCCCAGCATTTT.

The V and J genes are TRBV5-1 and TRBJ1-5; 9 nucleotides agree with TRBD1. Germline V gene lookup returns CDR1 SGHRS and CDR2 YFSETQ. The CDR3 length is 14 residues. The V and J ends lost 4 bases and 4 bases, in that order; junction bases with no gene match: 3. The CDR3 DNA follows: TGCGCCAGCAGCACTGGGACAGGGAATCAGCCCCAGCATTTT. Translating it yields CASSTGTGNQPQHF.

The chain couples TRBV11-3 to TRBJ2-1; TRBD1 matches 7 bases. This CDR3 comprises 14 residues. V shed 5 bases and J 5 bases; nucleotides not matched to a gene: 6. The germline CDR1 and CDR2 sequences are SGHNT and YENEEA. DNA of the CDR3: TGTGCCAGCAGCACCGGGACAGAACACAATGAGCAGTTCTTC. Protein product: CASSTGTEHNEQFF.

This chain joins TRBV5-1 and TRBJ2-1; 9 bases align to TRBD2. Germline V gene sequence: CDR1 SGHRS, CDR2 YFSETQ. V lost 0 bases and J lost 8; bases outside the gene matches: 9. The length of the CDR3 is 16 residues. The CDR3 spells CASSLGSAGGLDEQFF. CDR3 sequence (DNA): TGCGCCAGCAGCTTGGGTTCGGCGGGAGGGTTGGATGAGCAGTTCTTC.

The CDR3 loop is CASSFGLAGVKNTDTQYF. The CDR3 DNA is TGTGCCAGCAGTTTCGGACTAGCGGGAGTGAAGAACACAGATACGCAGTATTTT. The J gene is TRBJ2-3, the V gene TRBV27, with 13 bases matching TRBD2. The CDR3 is 18 amino acids. The V gene's germline CDR1 is MNHEY and CDR2 SMNVEV (reference sequence). V shed 3 bases, J shed 2 bases, and the junction held 8 bases outside the gene matches.

This chain uses TRBV7-9 with TRBJ2-7; TRBD1 is a possible D gene (6 bases). Per germline, CDR1 SEHNR and CDR2 FQNEAQ (reference sequence). This CDR3 is built from 12 residues. The V and J ends lost 4 bases and 5 bases respectively, with 9 bases between them. The CDR3 loop reads CASSSRQDEQYF. DNA of the CDR3: TGTGCCAGCAGCTCTCGACAGGACGAGCAGTACTTC.

The chain joins TRBV28 to TRBJ2-7; 7 nucleotides agree with TRBD1. CDR1 and CDR2 (germline): MDHEN, SYDVKM. The CDR3 runs to 14 residues. J gave up 3 bases and V 6 bases, and 8 bases lay outside the gene matches. CDR3 DNA: TGTGCCAGCAGACTTGACAGGGAGTACTACGAGCAGTACTTC. This codes for CASRLDREYYEQYF.

The chain carries TRBV14 and TRBJ2-1, with TRBD2 identical over 8 bases. The germline CDR1 and CDR2 sequences are SGHDN and FVKESK. The J segment lost 8 bases and the V segment lost 4 bases, leaving 10 bases of the junction unmatched. The CDR3 is 15 residues long. The CDR3 protein is CASSLTGGELHEQFF. CDR3 in DNA: TGTGCCAGCAGCCTTACCGGGGGGGAGCTTCATGAGCAGTTCTTC. Drawing the rest from reference TRBV14 and TRBJ2-1, the complete variable domain is EAGVTQFPSHSVIEKGQTVTLRCDPISGHDNLYWYRRVMGKEIKFLLHFVKESKQDESGMPNNRFLAERTGGTYSTLKVQPAELEDSGVYFCASSLTGGELHEQFFGPGTRLTVL.

The V gene is TRBV18, the J gene TRBJ2-1, with 7 bases that match TRBD2. The J segment lost 0 bases and the V segment lost 2 bases, leaving 4 bases of the junction unmatched. Germline V gene lookup returns CDR1 KGHSH and CDR2 LQKENI. The CDR3 contains 16 residues. DNA for the CDR3: TGTGCCAGCTCACCAGATGGCGGGAGCTCCTACAATGAGCAGTTCTTC. Its translation is CASSPDGGSSYNEQFF.

The chain links TRBV4-1 to TRBJ1-5; D may be TRBD1 (6 bases). There are 15 residues in the CDR3. The germline gives CDR1 MGHRA, CDR2 YSYEKL. The ends were cut back, 1 base at V and 4 bases at J, with 11 bases in the middle. This chain's CDR3 is CASSQGNGQNQPQHF. CDR3 bases: TGCGCCAGCAGCCAAGGGAACGGACAGAATCAGCCCCAGCATTTT.

The rearrangement uses TRBV2 and TRBJ1-4; perhaps TRBD1 as D (5 bases). Between the trimmed V and J ends, which lost 9 bases and 0 bases, there was a span of 14 bases. The germline V gene has CDR1 SNHLY and CDR2 FYNNEI. This CDR3 is built from 15 residues. The CDR3 reads CASRQNDATNEKLFF. The CDR3, as DNA: TGTGCCAGTCGACAGAATGATGCAACTAATGAAAAACTGTTTTTT. Looking up the rest from reference TRBV2 and TRBJ1-4 gives the full variable domain: EPEVTQTPSHQVTQMGQEVILRCVPISNHLYFYWYRQILGQKVEFLVSFYNNEISEKSEIFDDQFSVERPDGSNFTLKIRSTKLEDSAMYFCASRQNDATNEKLFFGSGTQLSVL.

The chain uses TRBV15 and TRBJ2-3; 9 nucleotides line up with TRBD1. Germline lookup yields CDR1 LNHNV and CDR2 YYDKDF (reference sequence). V was pared by 4 bases and J by 14 bases, with 19 bases of the junction left unmatched. This CDR3 has 16 residues. CDR3 bases: TGTGCCACCAGCATTACAGGGGGCGGTGATGCTATATTAGGGTATTTT. Translating gives CATSITGGGDAILGYF.

The chain uses TRBV12-5 and TRBJ2-7; 8 bases match TRBD2. CDR3 length: 17 residues. J was trimmed by 6 bases and V by 1 base; bases with no gene match: 14. The V gene's germline CDR1 is LGHNT and CDR2 FRNRAP. The CDR3 DNA follows: TGTGCTAGTGGTTTGGACATAGCGGGACCCAACGCAGCCGAGCAGTACTTC. As protein: CASGLDIAGPNAAEQYF.

The V call is TRBV27, the J call TRBJ2-7, with D possibly being TRBD2 (6 bases). The CDR3 extends over 19 amino acids. Germline CDR1 MNHEY, CDR2 SMNVEV (reference sequence). Trimming removed 3 bases from V and 5 bases from J, with 29 bases in between. The CDR3 DNA reads TGTGCCAGCAGTTTGGTAAGTGGCCAGGGAAGTAGCGGATACAACGAGCAGTACTTC. Encoded protein: CASSLVSGQGSSGYNEQYF.